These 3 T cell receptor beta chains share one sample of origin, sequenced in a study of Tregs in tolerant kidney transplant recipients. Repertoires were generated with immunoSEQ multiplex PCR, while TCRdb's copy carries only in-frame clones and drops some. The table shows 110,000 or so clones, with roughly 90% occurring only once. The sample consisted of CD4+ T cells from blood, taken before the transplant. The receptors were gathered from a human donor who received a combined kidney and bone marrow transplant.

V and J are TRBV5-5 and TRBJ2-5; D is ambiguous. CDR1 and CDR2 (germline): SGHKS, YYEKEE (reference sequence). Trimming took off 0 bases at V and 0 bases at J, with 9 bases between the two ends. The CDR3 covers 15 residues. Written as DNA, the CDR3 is TGTGCCAGCAGCTTGGGCCCGGCGGACCAAGAGACCCAGTACTTC. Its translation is CASSLGPADQETQYF.

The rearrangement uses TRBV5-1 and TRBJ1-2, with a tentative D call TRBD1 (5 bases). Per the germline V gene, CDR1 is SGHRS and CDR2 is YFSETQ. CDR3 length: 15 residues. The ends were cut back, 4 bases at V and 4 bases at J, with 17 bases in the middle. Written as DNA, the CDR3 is TGCGCCAGCAGCGGTGGACAACCCGGCAGCTATGGCTACACCTTC. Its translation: CASSGGQPGSYGYTF. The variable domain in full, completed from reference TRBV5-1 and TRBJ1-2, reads KAGVTQTPRYLIKTRGQQVTLSCSPISGHRSVSWYQQTPGQGLQFLFEYFSETQRNKGNFPGRFSGRQFSNSRSEMNVSTLELGDSALYLCASSGGQPGSYGYTFGSGTRLTVV.

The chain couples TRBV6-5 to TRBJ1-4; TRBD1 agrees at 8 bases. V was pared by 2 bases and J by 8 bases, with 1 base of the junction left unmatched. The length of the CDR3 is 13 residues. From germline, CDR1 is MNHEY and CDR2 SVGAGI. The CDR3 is CASSYRDREKLFF. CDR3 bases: TGTGCCAGCAGTTACCGGGACAGGGAAAAACTGTTTTTT.